A selection of T cell receptor beta chains follows, all from one sample in a study of cytomegalovirus exposure and HLA in healthy donors. This table comes from immunoSEQ multiplex PCR, and its TCRdb copy is limited to in-frame clones, with some not included. The table records 130,000 to 150,000 clones, 78% of them present only once. Sequenced input: PBMCs. These receptors all stem from a female donor in good health and CMV-seronegative. The CDR3 runs from the conserved cysteine through the conserved F or W. The order of the fields is J gene, D gene, clone size, V gene, CDR3 protein, CDR3 DNA. D genes are given only for firm matches. A clone size is listed for some rows: how often the clone was seen (once, few, many), or a class if it is expanded.

J gene: TRBJ1-4
D gene: NA
clone size: NA
V gene: TRBV28
CDR3 protein: CASRVQGRQQGKLFF
CDR3 DNA: TGTGCCAGCAGAGTACAGGGTAGGCAGCAGGGAAAACTGTTTTTT

J gene: TRBJ1-6
D gene: NA
clone size: NA
V gene: TRBV5-1
CDR3 protein: CASSLKGLADNSPLHF
CDR3 DNA: TGCGCCAGCAGCTTGAAGGGGCTTGCAGATAATTCACCCCTCCACTTT

J gene: TRBJ2-7
D gene: TRBD1
clone size: NA
V gene: TRBV7-6
CDR3 protein: CASSLVTGGSYEQYF
CDR3 DNA: TGTGCCAGCAGCTTAGTGACAGGGGGCTCCTACGAGCAGTACTTC

J gene: TRBJ1-3
D gene: NA
clone size: NA
V gene: TRBV5-1
CDR3 protein: CASSPTDNSGNTIYF
CDR3 DNA: TGCGCCAGCAGCCCGACAGATAACTCTGGAAACACCATATATTTT

J gene: TRBJ2-7
D gene: NA
clone size: NA
V gene: TRBV30
CDR3 protein: CAWAVGTPSYEQYF
CDR3 DNA: TGTGCCTGGGCGGTCGGGACACCATCTTACGAGCAGTACTTC

J gene: TRBJ2-7
D gene: TRBD2
clone size: NA
V gene: TRBV4-3
CDR3 protein: CASSQESLPAGGGLYEQYF
CDR3 DNA: TGCGCCAGCAGCCAAGAGAGTCTTCCGGCTGGCGGGGGATTATACGAGCAGTACTTC

J gene: TRBJ1-5
D gene: NA
clone size: NA
V gene: TRBV6-6
CDR3 protein: CASRGPGGEGQPQHF
CDR3 DNA: TGTGCCAGCAGGGGTCCGGGGGGGGAAGGTCAGCCCCAGCATTTT

J gene: TRBJ1-3
D gene: TRBD1
clone size: NA
V gene: TRBV5-6
CDR3 protein: CASSLWGQERKSSGNTIYF
CDR3 DNA: TGTGCCAGCAGCTTGTGGGGACAGGAGAGAAAGAGCTCTGGAAACACCATATATTTT

J gene: TRBJ2-6
D gene: TRBD1
clone size: NA
V gene: TRBV5-1
CDR3 protein: CASSISGQVSGANVLTF
CDR3 DNA: TGCGCCAGCAGCATTTCGGGACAGGTCTCTGGGGCCAACGTCCTGACTTTC

J gene: TRBJ2-1
D gene: NA
clone size: NA
V gene: TRBV7-6
CDR3 protein: CASSLASGGRNEQFF
CDR3 DNA: TGTGCCAGCAGCTTAGCAAGTGGGGGGAGGAATGAGCAGTTCTTC

J gene: TRBJ1-1
D gene: NA
clone size: NA
V gene: TRBV6-1
CDR3 protein: CASRRENTEAFF
CDR3 DNA: TGTGCCAGCAGACGAGAGAACACTGAAGCTTTCTTT

J gene: TRBJ1-5
D gene: NA
clone size: NA
V gene: TRBV6-1
CDR3 protein: CASSEGGFRGSIANQPQHF
CDR3 DNA: TGTGCCAGCAGTGAAGGGGGTTTTAGGGGGAGCATCGCCAATCAGCCCCAGCATTTT

J gene: TRBJ2-5
D gene: NA
clone size: NA
V gene: TRBV2
CDR3 protein: CASSLWLAPLQETQYF
CDR3 DNA: TGTGCCAGCAGTCTTTGGCTAGCGCCTCTGCAAGAGACCCAGTACTTC

J gene: TRBJ2-6
D gene: NA
clone size: once
V gene: TRBV18
CDR3 protein: CASSPPRGPLGGSGANVLTF
CDR3 DNA: TGTGCCAGCTCACCACCGCGGGGGCCACTCGGTGGATCTGGGGCCAACGTCCTGACTTTC

J gene: TRBJ2-3
D gene: NA
clone size: NA
V gene: TRBV4-2
CDR3 protein: CASSQGHADTQYF
CDR3 DNA: TGTGCCAGCAGCCAAGGACATGCAGATACGCAGTATTTT

J gene: TRBJ1-2
D gene: TRBD1
clone size: NA
V gene: TRBV5-1
CDR3 protein: CASSPTTGGSYGYTF
CDR3 DNA: TGCGCCAGCAGCCCCACAACAGGGGGCAGCTATGGCTACACCTTC

J gene: TRBJ2-2
D gene: NA
clone size: NA
V gene: TRBV10-3
CDR3 protein: CAISGVAGASTGELFF
CDR3 DNA: TGTGCCATCAGTGGCGTGGCAGGGGCGAGCACCGGGGAGCTGTTTTTT

J gene: TRBJ1-1
D gene: TRBD1
clone size: NA
V gene: TRBV30
CDR3 protein: CAVDRGKNTEAFF
CDR3 DNA: TGTGCCGTGGACAGGGGGAAGAACACTGAAGCTTTCTTT

J gene: TRBJ1-4
D gene: NA
clone size: NA
V gene: TRBV2
CDR3 protein: CASSESWAGNEKLFF
CDR3 DNA: TGTGCCAGCAGTGAGTCATGGGCAGGGAATGAAAAACTGTTTTTT

J gene: TRBJ1-2
D gene: TRBD1
clone size: NA
V gene: TRBV28
CDR3 protein: CASSSQLQGDYGYTF
CDR3 DNA: TGTGCCAGCAGCTCCCAACTGCAGGGGGACTATGGCTACACCTTC

J gene: TRBJ1-2
D gene: NA
clone size: NA
V gene: TRBV28
CDR3 protein: CASTGGRVHGYTF
CDR3 DNA: TGTGCCAGCACTGGGGGCAGGGTGCATGGCTACACCTTC

J gene: TRBJ2-3
D gene: TRBD2
clone size: NA
V gene: TRBV5-1
CDR3 protein: CASSGNSGRSPSTDTQYF
CDR3 DNA: TGCGCCAGCAGCGGTAATAGCGGGAGGTCCCCTAGCACAGATACGCAGTATTTT

J gene: TRBJ2-2
D gene: TRBD2
clone size: NA
V gene: TRBV30
CDR3 protein: CAWSVGGLGYTGELFF
CDR3 DNA: TGTGCCTGGAGTGTAGGGGGACTAGGGTACACCGGGGAGCTGTTTTTT

J gene: TRBJ2-7
D gene: NA
clone size: NA
V gene: TRBV6-1
CDR3 protein: CASRDRQASYEQYF
CDR3 DNA: TGTGCCAGCAGGGATCGACAGGCCTCCTACGAGCAGTACTTC

J gene: TRBJ2-2
D gene: TRBD2
clone size: NA
V gene: TRBV5-1
CDR3 protein: CASSLFLAGGESTGELFF
CDR3 DNA: TGCGCCAGCAGCTTGTTCCTAGCGGGGGGGGAAAGCACCGGGGAGCTGTTTTTT

J gene: TRBJ1-2
D gene: TRBD1
clone size: NA
V gene: TRBV4-2
CDR3 protein: CASSQDQGADGYTF
CDR3 DNA: TGTGCCAGCAGCCAAGATCAGGGGGCTGATGGCTACACCTTC

J gene: TRBJ1-1
D gene: NA
clone size: NA
V gene: TRBV11-1
CDR3 protein: CASSLGAGAEAFF
CDR3 DNA: TGTGCCAGCAGCTTAGGAGCAGGGGCTGAAGCTTTCTTT

J gene: TRBJ2-3
D gene: TRBD2
clone size: once
V gene: TRBV6-4
CDR3 protein: CASSESAGGTDTQYF
CDR3 DNA: TGTGCCAGCAGTGAGTCCGCGGGGGGCACAGATACGCAGTATTTT

J gene: TRBJ1-1
D gene: NA
clone size: NA
V gene: TRBV30
CDR3 protein: CAWSGQGVAFF
CDR3 DNA: TGTGCCTGGAGTGGCCAGGGTGTTGCTTTCTTT

J gene: TRBJ1-1
D gene: NA
clone size: NA
V gene: TRBV7-8
CDR3 protein: CASSLTTVNTEAFF
CDR3 DNA: TGTGCCAGCAGCTTAACGACAGTTAACACTGAAGCTTTCTTT

J gene: TRBJ1-1
D gene: NA
clone size: NA
V gene: TRBV9
CDR3 protein: CASSVGPGGWNTEAFF
CDR3 DNA: TGTGCCAGCAGCGTAGGACCCGGGGGATGGAACACTGAAGCTTTCTTT

J gene: TRBJ1-3
D gene: NA
clone size: NA
V gene: TRBV6-6
CDR3 protein: CATLGGRAGSGNTIYF
CDR3 DNA: TGTGCCACCCTAGGTGGGAGGGCAGGAAGTGGAAACACCATATATTTT

J gene: TRBJ2-1
D gene: NA
clone size: once
V gene: TRBV5-1
CDR3 protein: CASSLGPTAAYNEQFF
CDR3 DNA: TGCGCCAGCAGCCTGGGTCCGACAGCAGCCTACAATGAGCAGTTCTTC

J gene: TRBJ1-2
D gene: NA
clone size: NA
V gene: TRBV19
CDR3 protein: CASSISGTYGYTF
CDR3 DNA: TGTGCCAGTAGTATATCAGGAACGTATGGCTACACCTTC

J gene: TRBJ2-7
D gene: NA
clone size: NA
V gene: TRBV27
CDR3 protein: CASSLLAYRSYEQYF
CDR3 DNA: TGTGCCAGCAGCCTACTAGCTTACCGTAGCTACGAGCAGTACTTC

J gene: TRBJ2-1
D gene: NA
clone size: NA
V gene: TRBV15
CDR3 protein: CATSRHPGGQYNEQFF
CDR3 DNA: TGTGCCACCAGCAGACACCCAGGGGGGCAATACAATGAGCAGTTCTTC

J gene: TRBJ1-6
D gene: NA
clone size: NA
V gene: TRBV4-3
CDR3 protein: CASSQELRGNSPLHF
CDR3 DNA: TGCGCCAGCAGCCAAGAGTTAAGGGGTAATTCACCCCTCCACTTT

J gene: TRBJ2-3
D gene: TRBD1
clone size: NA
V gene: TRBV14
CDR3 protein: CASSSRDRVDTQYF
CDR3 DNA: TGTGCCAGCAGCTCCCGGGACAGGGTGGATACGCAGTATTTT

J gene: TRBJ1-3
D gene: NA
clone size: few
V gene: TRBV2
CDR3 protein: CASSETVGNTIYF
CDR3 DNA: TGTGCCAGCAGTGAAACGGTTGGAAACACCATATATTTT

J gene: TRBJ1-2
D gene: NA
clone size: NA
V gene: TRBV7-2
CDR3 protein: CASSGRDDGYTF
CDR3 DNA: TGTGCCAGCAGCGGCAGGGATGATGGCTACACCTTC

J gene: TRBJ2-5
D gene: NA
clone size: few
V gene: TRBV11-2
CDR3 protein: CASSPSGETQETQYF
CDR3 DNA: TGTGCCAGCAGCCCGTCCGGGGAAACTCAAGAGACCCAGTACTTC

J gene: TRBJ2-2
D gene: TRBD2
clone size: NA
V gene: TRBV6-6
CDR3 protein: CAGRSGRLETGELFF
CDR3 DNA: TGTGCAGGACGAAGCGGGAGGTTAGAAACCGGGGAGCTGTTTTTT

J gene: TRBJ2-3
D gene: NA
clone size: few
V gene: TRBV19
CDR3 protein: CASRGRNTDTQYF
CDR3 DNA: TGTGCCAGTAGAGGGAGGAACACAGATACGCAGTATTTT

J gene: TRBJ2-1
D gene: NA
clone size: NA
V gene: TRBV5-1
CDR3 protein: CASSFPGLDQTPSYNEQFF
CDR3 DNA: TGCGCCAGCAGCTTCCCGGGACTCGATCAAACCCCCTCCTACAATGAGCAGTTCTTC

J gene: TRBJ2-7
D gene: TRBD1
clone size: NA
V gene: TRBV28
CDR3 protein: CASSSRFLTGQGGAYEQYF
CDR3 DNA: TGTGCCAGCAGTTCCCGTTTTCTAACGGGACAGGGTGGCGCCTACGAGCAGTACTTC

J gene: TRBJ2-1
D gene: NA
clone size: NA
V gene: TRBV4-1
CDR3 protein: CASSQLRLWEQFF
CDR3 DNA: TGCGCCAGCAGCCAATTGAGGCTTTGGGAGCAGTTCTTC

J gene: TRBJ2-7
D gene: TRBD2
clone size: NA
V gene: TRBV7-6
CDR3 protein: CASSLVPASGTVGKEQYF
CDR3 DNA: TGTGCCAGCAGCTTAGTGCCGGCTAGCGGGACCGTCGGAAAAGAGCAGTACTTC